This is a list of T cell receptor beta chains from one sample in a study of a mutant IDH1 vaccine in newly diagnosed glioma. Produced via immunoSEQ multiplex PCR; TCRdb's table is partial and in-frame only. The table has about 54,000 clones, 65% to 85% seen once. The sample consisted of PBMCs, taken from a glioma patient treated with radiotherapy, temozolomide or both. Receptor source: a young man with glioma. The CDR3 runs from the conserved cysteine through the conserved F or W. A D gene is named only where the DNA matches it firmly. The size field is filled for only some rows; it gives once, few, many or a size class.

j_call v_call clone_size d_call cdr3_nt cdr3_aa
TRBJ1-1 TRBV29-1 few NA TGCAGCGTTGAAGGCGGGGAGGCTTTCTTT CSVEGGEAFF
TRBJ2-1 TRBV7-9 NA NA TGTGCCAGCAGCTTAGTTTTCACCTTCTACAATGAGCAGTTCTTC CASSLVFTFYNEQFF
TRBJ2-7 TRBV7-9 NA TRBD2 TGTGCCAGCAGCTTAGGAGTAGCAGGTAGCGGGAACTCCTACGAGCAGTACTTC CASSLGVAGSGNSYEQYF
TRBJ1-2 TRBV19 once NA TGTGCCAGTACACAGGGTAACTATGGCTACACCTTC CASTQGNYGYTF
TRBJ2-1 TRBV5-4 NA TRBD1 TGTGCCAGCAGCTCTGAGACAGGGTATCGGGGCAATGAGCAGTTCTTC CASSSETGYRGNEQFF
TRBJ2-1 TRBV9 NA NA TGTGCCAGCAGCGAGGAGCAGTTCTTC CASSEEQFF
TRBJ1-2 TRBV7-2 NA NA TGTGCCAGCAGCTTAGGTTCAGGGCCGACATATGGCTACACCTTC CASSLGSGPTYGYTF
TRBJ2-7 TRBV29-1 NA NA TGCAGCGTGGCCACAGGGGAGGGCGAGCAGTACTTC CSVATGEGEQYF
TRBJ2-3 TRBV4-3 NA NA TGCGCCAGCAGCCAAGACGGAGGATATACGCAGTATTTT CASSQDGGYTQYF
TRBJ1-4 TRBV2 NA TRBD1 TGTGCCAGCAGGCCTACAGGGGTGGGTGAAAAACTGTTTTTT CASRPTGVGEKLFF
TRBJ1-5 TRBV30 NA NA TGTGCCTGGAGTGTCCTAGCCGGCAGGGATCAGCCCCAGCATTTT CAWSVLAGRDQPQHF
TRBJ2-7 TRBV30 NA NA TGTGCCTGGAGTGTCAACAGAGCATACGAGCAGTACTTC CAWSVNRAYEQYF
TRBJ2-5 TRBV7-9 NA TRBD2 TGTGCCAGCAGCTTAGCGGGTAGCGGGAGGTCTAACCAAGAGACCCAGTACTTC CASSLAGSGRSNQETQYF
TRBJ2-2 TRBV7-2 NA NA TGTGCCAGCAGCCCCCAAGGGGGACCCGGGGAGCTGTTTTTT CASSPQGGPGELFF
TRBJ2-7 TRBV9 NA NA TGTGCCAGCAGCGCGACGGCAGGGTGGGGCCACGAGCAGTACTTC CASSATAGWGHEQYF
TRBJ1-1 TRBV5-4 NA NA TGTGCCAGCAGCTTGAAGCGAGAGAACACTGAAGCTTTCTTT CASSLKRENTEAFF
TRBJ1-5 TRBV2 NA NA TGTGCCAGCAGTGAATGGGCGACAGGAATTATTAATCAGCCCCAGCATTTT CASSEWATGIINQPQHF
TRBJ2-2 TRBV5-4 NA NA TGTGCCAGCAGCTTGTTTCGGGGGGCGGTCGGGGAGCTGTTTTTT CASSLFRGAVGELFF
TRBJ2-5 TRBV2 NA NA TGTGCCAGCAGTGAAGGGGGACTTAAGTACCAAGAGACCCAGTACTTC CASSEGGLKYQETQYF
TRBJ1-1 TRBV7-9 NA TRBD1 TGTGCCTCTACCCTGGGGACAGGGAACACTGAAGCTTTCTTT CASTLGTGNTEAFF
TRBJ1-2 TRBV2 NA NA TGTGCCAGCAGTGTCGGCAGGGGCTATGGCTACACCTTC CASSVGRGYGYTF
TRBJ2-3 TRBV30 NA TRBD2 TGTGCCTGGAGTGTGGGACTAGCGGCTAGCACAGATACGCAGTATTTT CAWSVGLAASTDTQYF
TRBJ2-2 TRBV5-6 NA NA TGTGCCAGCAGCCTTCGGTGGGTCACCGGGGAGCTGTTTTTT CASSLRWVTGELFF
TRBJ1-1 TRBV11-2 NA TRBD1 TGTGCCAGCAGCTCAGACAGGGAGTGGGCTGAAGCTTTCTTT CASSSDREWAEAFF
TRBJ1-2 TRBV29-1 NA NA TGCAGCGTTGGGGATGCGACCGGCTACACCTTC CSVGDATGYTF
TRBJ2-3 TRBV9 NA TRBD2 TGTGCCAGCAGCGTAGACGCGGGGGGATTGAATACGCAGTATTTT CASSVDAGGLNTQYF
TRBJ1-5 TRBV6-6 NA NA TGTGCCAGCAGTTACTCGTTGGGCAGCAATCAGCCCCAGCATTTT CASSYSLGSNQPQHF
TRBJ1-2 TRBV6-5 NA TRBD1 TGTGCCAGCAGTTACTACGGGACAGGAGAGAACTATGGCTACACCTTC CASSYYGTGENYGYTF
TRBJ2-3 TRBV6-6 NA TRBD1 TGTGCCAGCAGTAACTCCGGGACAGGGGCCGATACGCAGTATTTT CASSNSGTGADTQYF
TRBJ1-2 TRBV6-5 NA NA TGTGCCAGCAGCTTAAGCGGACAAAACGATGGCTACACCTTC CASSLSGQNDGYTF
TRBJ2-7 TRBV5-1 NA NA TGCGCCAGCAGCCCGGGTGACTCCTACGAGCAGTACTTC CASSPGDSYEQYF
TRBJ1-1 TRBV23-1 NA NA TGCGCCAGAGAGGACTACCTGAACACTGAAGCTTTCTTT CAREDYLNTEAFF
TRBJ2-7 TRBV19 NA NA TGTGCCAGTAGTATAGCTGGGGTCCCCTACGAGCAGTACTTC CASSIAGVPYEQYF
TRBJ2-2 TRBV5-1 NA NA TGCGCCAGCAGCTTGTACCCCGGGGAGCTGTTTTTT CASSLYPGELFF
TRBJ2-7 TRBV6-5 NA NA TGTGCCAGCAGTTACTCGACCGGGCAAGAGGACGAGCAGTACTTC CASSYSTGQEDEQYF
TRBJ1-3 TRBV5-1 NA NA TGCGCCAGCAGCTTGGATCACACCATATATTTT CASSLDHTIYF
TRBJ1-5 TRBV19 NA NA TGTGCCAGTAGTAAGGGGCAGTTTAATCAGCCCCAGCATTTT CASSKGQFNQPQHF
TRBJ1-5 TRBV6-5 NA TRBD1 TGTGCCAGCAGTTCCCCAACAGGGGAAGGACAGCCCCAGCATTTT CASSSPTGEGQPQHF
TRBJ1-1 TRBV19 NA TRBD1 TGTGCCAGTAGACCGACAGGGGGCTACGGGGAAGCTTTCTTT CASRPTGGYGEAFF
TRBJ1-1 TRBV18 NA NA TGTGCCAGCTCACCCATGGGTCAGAAAGCTTTCTTT CASSPMGQKAFF
TRBJ2-7 TRBV5-1 NA NA TGCGCCAGCAGGACCCCGTCGCGGAGCGAGCAGTACTTC CASRTPSRSEQYF
TRBJ2-5 TRBV5-1 NA NA TGCGCCAGCAGCTTGGCCGCAAGGACCGAAGAGACCCAGTACTTC CASSLAARTEETQYF
TRBJ1-2 TRBV25-1 NA NA TGTGCCAGCAGTGAAACAGCAGCTTATGGCTACACCTTC CASSETAAYGYTF
TRBJ1-1 TRBV27 NA NA TGTGCCAGCAGCCAATACCAAGGATTAACTGAAGCTTTCTTT CASSQYQGLTEAFF
TRBJ2-4 TRBV7-8 once NA TGTGCCAGCAGCTTAGCGCCGGGACGAGGTTCAGCCAAAAACATTCAGTACTTC CASSLAPGRGSAKNIQYF
TRBJ1-4 TRBV19 NA NA TGTGCCAGTAAAGGAGGTCGACAGGCGCTCAGCTCTTTTGAAAAACTGTTTTTT CASKGGRQALSSFEKLFF
TRBJ1-5 TRBV6-1 NA NA TGTGCCAGCAGTGAATGGGTAATTCAGCCCCAGCATTTT CASSEWVIQPQHF
TRBJ2-3 TRBV25-1 NA NA TGTGCCAGCAGTGAAGCGGGGCCGAGCACAGATACGCAGTATTTT CASSEAGPSTDTQYF
TRBJ1-5 TRBV27 NA NA TGTGCCAGCAGTTTTTCAGGCCCCAATCAGCCCCAGCATTTT CASSFSGPNQPQHF
TRBJ2-5 TRBV7-6 NA NA TGTGCCAGCAGCTTAGGAGTGGTAGCTACTGGGGAGACCCAGTACTTC CASSLGVVATGETQYF
TRBJ1-2 TRBV7-9 NA TRBD1 TGTGCCAGCAGCTCCACCGGACAGGGAAAGGGCTACACCTTC CASSSTGQGKGYTF
TRBJ2-7 TRBV2 NA TRBD2 TGTGCCAGCCAGCAGGGAGGGGACGAGCAGTACTTC CASQQGGDEQYF
TRBJ2-7 TRBV10-3 NA TRBD1 TGTGCCATCAGTGCCCGGACAGGGGGCGCGGCGGGCTACGAGCAGTACTTC CAISARTGGAAGYEQYF
TRBJ1-3 TRBV5-1 NA NA TGCGCCAGCAGCTTGACTGGAAACACCATATATTTT CASSLTGNTIYF
TRBJ2-7 TRBV5-4 NA NA TGTGCCAGCAGCCCAGAAAGAGGTCTTCCCTACGAGCAGTACTTC CASSPERGLPYEQYF
TRBJ2-4 TRBV13 NA NA TGTGCCAGCAGCCCGCTTGGGCCCCAAAACATTCAGTACTTC CASSPLGPQNIQYF
TRBJ1-1 TRBV18 NA NA TGTGCCAGCTCACCCCCTGGGGGGGGGACTGAAGCTTTCTTT CASSPPGGGTEAFF